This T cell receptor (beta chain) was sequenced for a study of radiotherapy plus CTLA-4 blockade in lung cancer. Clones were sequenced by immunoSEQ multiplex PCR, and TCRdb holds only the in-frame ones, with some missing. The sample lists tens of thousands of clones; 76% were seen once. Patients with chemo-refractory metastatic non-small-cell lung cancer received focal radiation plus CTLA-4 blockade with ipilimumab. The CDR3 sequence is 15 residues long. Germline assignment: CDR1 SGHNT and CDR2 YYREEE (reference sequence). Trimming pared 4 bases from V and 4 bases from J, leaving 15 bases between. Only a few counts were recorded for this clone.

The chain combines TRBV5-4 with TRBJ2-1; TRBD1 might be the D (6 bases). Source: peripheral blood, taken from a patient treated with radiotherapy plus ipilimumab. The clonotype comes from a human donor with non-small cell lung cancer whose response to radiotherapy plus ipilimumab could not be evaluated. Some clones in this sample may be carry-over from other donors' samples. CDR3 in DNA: TGTGCCAGCAGCCGTCGACAGGATCCATACAATGAGCAGTTCTTC. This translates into CASSRRQDPYNEQFF.